This T cell receptor beta chain was recorded in a study of blood T cell repertoires in COVID-19 (dated by TCRdb to between 2020 and 2021). For the wider study: Collaborator samples came from the United States, Italy and Spain and covered acute and convalescent phases of COVID-19. The prospective study material was composed of cDNA or gDNA derived from T cells, B-cell-depleted T cells, or PBMCs. The dataset comprised deeply sampled blood TCRbeta repertoires from subjects exposed to, actively infected with, or recovered from COVID-19. The repertoires were released in a freely available public database intended as a resource for research on the immune response to SARS-CoV-2. Samples were obtained from the ongoing ImmuneRACE study (first 160 participants) and from some 1,200 subjects provided by 6 global collaborators. Sample metadata almost always included a de-identified subject ID, COVID-19 status, age in years and sex. Where available, HLA class I and class II types were obtained from metadata supplied by the sample provider rather than from assay-based typing.

In the germline V gene, CDR1 corresponds to MGHRA and CDR2 to YSYEKL. Unmatched junction bases come to 8, with V trimmed by 2 bases and J by 8 bases. From its cysteine to its phenylalanine, the CDR3 spans 16 amino acids. Just the 48-base CDR3 DNA is kept, in frame starting at base 1. What the work shows at the level of the full study, not this receptor alone: The quantity of clinical and demographic metadata differed by source and by participant and was supplied without curation.

TCRbeta CDR3 regions were amplified from genomic DNA by means of the immunoSEQ Assay, a bias-controlled multiplex PCR. The original methods were these. Within the assay, amplification of reference gene primers was used to estimate how many nucleated cells each sample contained. To quantify the absolute abundance of each unique TCRbeta CDR3 rearrangement, sequence reads were collapsed and filtered. For each sample, productive Simpson clonality was calculated by taking the square root of Simpson's diversity index across productive rearrangements. The clones in this table, taken by TCRdb from immuneACCESS, are in-frame only. Not every clone is retained; where verified, under half of the shortfall comes from an unresolved V gene, and the cause of the rest is unknown. V and J calls plus clone size are reproduced from that table; the DNA served to infer D and trimming. Here the sample has fewer than 250,000 clones; around 81% occur a single time. Around 6.5% of the sample lies in the top ten.

In regard to this clone: Which antigen it targets is not known. The input lacks base qualities; no much larger clone sits a single base away.

Collaborating institutions collected whole blood in K2EDTA tubes following their own protocols. For TCRbeta analysis, collaborators shipped samples in one of three forms: frozen whole blood, isolated PBMCs, or DNA extracted from either of those sample types. The chain couples TRBV4-1 to TRBJ1-4; the central 10 bases match TRBD1. This clonotype was obtained from an older woman with active or convalescent COVID-19. The material sequenced was peripheral blood. The DNA is as follows: TGCGCCAGCAGCCAACCGGGACAGGGGTATCGGGAAAAACTGTTTTTT. Its protein product is CASSQPGQGYREKLFF.